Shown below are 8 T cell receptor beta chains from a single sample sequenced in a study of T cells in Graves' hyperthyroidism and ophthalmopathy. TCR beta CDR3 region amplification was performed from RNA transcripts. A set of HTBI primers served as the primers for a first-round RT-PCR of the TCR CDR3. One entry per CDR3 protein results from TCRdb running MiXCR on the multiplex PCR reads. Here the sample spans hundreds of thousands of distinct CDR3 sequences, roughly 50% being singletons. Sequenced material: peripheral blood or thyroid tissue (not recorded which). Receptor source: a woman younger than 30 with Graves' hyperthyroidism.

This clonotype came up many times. The CDR3 loop is CAISEVHQMETQYF. CDR3 nucleotides: TGTGCCATCAGTGAAGTTCACCAAATGGAGACCCAGTACTTC. The chain joins TRBV10-3 to TRBJ2-5; no reliable D call. Per germline, CDR1 ENHRY and CDR2 SYGVKD. There are 14 residues in the CDR3. The germline V and J ends were trimmed by 3 bases and 5 bases, with 13 bases remaining between them.

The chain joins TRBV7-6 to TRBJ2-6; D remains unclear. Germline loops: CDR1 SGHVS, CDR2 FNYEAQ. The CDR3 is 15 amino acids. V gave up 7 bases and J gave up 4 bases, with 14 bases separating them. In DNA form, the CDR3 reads TGTGCCAGCATCTTCTCCCGGTACGGGGCCAACGTCCTGACTTTC. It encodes CASIFSRYGANVLTF.

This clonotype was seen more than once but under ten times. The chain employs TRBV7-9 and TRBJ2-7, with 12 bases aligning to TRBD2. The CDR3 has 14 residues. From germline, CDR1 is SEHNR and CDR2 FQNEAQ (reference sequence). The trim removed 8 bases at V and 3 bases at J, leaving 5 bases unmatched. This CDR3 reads CASRTSGKLYEQYF. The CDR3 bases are TGTGCCAGCCGGACTAGCGGGAAACTCTACGAGCAGTACTTC.

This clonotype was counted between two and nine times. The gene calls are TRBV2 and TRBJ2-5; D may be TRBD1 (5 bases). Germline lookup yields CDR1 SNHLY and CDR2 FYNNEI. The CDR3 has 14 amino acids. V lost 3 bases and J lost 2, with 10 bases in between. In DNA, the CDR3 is TGTGCCAGCAGTGAGATTACAGGACAAGAGACCCAGTACTTC. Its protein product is CASSEITGQETQYF.

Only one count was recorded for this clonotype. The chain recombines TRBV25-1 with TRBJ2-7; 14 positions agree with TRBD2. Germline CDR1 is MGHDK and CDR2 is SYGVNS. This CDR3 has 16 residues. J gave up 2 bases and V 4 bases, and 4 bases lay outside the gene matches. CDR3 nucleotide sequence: TGTGCCAGCAGTGGACTAGCGGGAGGGTTCGCCTACGAGCAGTACTTC. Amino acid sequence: CASSGLAGGFAYEQYF.

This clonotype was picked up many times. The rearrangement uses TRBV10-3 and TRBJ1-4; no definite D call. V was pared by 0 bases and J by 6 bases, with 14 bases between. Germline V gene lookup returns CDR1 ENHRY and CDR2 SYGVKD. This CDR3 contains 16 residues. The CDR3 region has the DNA TGTGCCATCAGTGAGTCCCGGGCCTATCTTGATGAAAAACTGTTTTTT. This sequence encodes CAISESRAYLDEKLFF.

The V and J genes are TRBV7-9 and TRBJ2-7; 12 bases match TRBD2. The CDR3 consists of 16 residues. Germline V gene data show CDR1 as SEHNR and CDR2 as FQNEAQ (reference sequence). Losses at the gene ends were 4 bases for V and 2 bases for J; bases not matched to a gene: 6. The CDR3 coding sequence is TGTGCCAGCAGCTCTTTAACTAGCGGGAGGACCTACGAGCAGTACTTC. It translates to CASSSLTSGRTYEQYF.

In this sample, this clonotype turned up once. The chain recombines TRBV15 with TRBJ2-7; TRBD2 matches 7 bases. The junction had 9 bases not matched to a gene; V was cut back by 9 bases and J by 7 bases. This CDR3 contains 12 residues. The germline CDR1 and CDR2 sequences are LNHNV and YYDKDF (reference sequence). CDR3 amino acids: CATTSGVGEQYF. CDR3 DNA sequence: TGTGCCACAACGAGCGGGGTTGGGGAGCAGTACTTC.